This T cell receptor (beta chain) was profiled in a study of blood T cell repertoires in COVID-19. Whole-study context: Both acute and convalescent COVID-19 samples were obtained from the United States, Italy and Spain. PBMCs, B-cell-depleted T cells, or T cells provided the cDNA or gDNA that made up the material.

Sequencing was performed with immunoSEQ multiplex PCR; in TCRdb, only in-frame clones are kept and a portion is missing. Of around 99,000 clones listed, about three quarters are singletons. Sequenced sample: peripheral blood. The sequence was collected from a man in his 70s with acute or convalescent COVID-19.

This CDR3 reads CASSALTQLGYGYTF. In DNA, the CDR3 is TGTGCCAGCAGTGCCCTAACACAGTTGGGCTATGGCTACACCTTC. The chain uses TRBV6-4 and TRBJ1-2; D uncertain. The ends were cut back, 4 bases at V and 4 bases at J, with 16 bases in the middle. There are 15 residues in the CDR3. The V gene's germline CDR1 is MRHNA and CDR2 SNTAGT.